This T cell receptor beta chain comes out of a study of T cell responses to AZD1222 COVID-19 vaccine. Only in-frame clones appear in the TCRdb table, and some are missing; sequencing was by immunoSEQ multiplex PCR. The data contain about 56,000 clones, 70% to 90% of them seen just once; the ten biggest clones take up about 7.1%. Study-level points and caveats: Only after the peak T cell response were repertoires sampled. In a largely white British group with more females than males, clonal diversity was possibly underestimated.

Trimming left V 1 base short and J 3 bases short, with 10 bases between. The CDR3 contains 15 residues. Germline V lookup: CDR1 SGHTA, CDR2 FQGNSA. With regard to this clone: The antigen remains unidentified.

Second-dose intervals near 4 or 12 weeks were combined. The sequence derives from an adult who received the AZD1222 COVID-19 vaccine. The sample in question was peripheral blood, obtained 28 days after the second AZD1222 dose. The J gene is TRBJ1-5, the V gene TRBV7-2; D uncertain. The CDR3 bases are TGTGCCAGCAGCTTAGTGTCCCAGCCCAATCAGCCCCAGCATTTT. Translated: CASSLVSQPNQPQHF.